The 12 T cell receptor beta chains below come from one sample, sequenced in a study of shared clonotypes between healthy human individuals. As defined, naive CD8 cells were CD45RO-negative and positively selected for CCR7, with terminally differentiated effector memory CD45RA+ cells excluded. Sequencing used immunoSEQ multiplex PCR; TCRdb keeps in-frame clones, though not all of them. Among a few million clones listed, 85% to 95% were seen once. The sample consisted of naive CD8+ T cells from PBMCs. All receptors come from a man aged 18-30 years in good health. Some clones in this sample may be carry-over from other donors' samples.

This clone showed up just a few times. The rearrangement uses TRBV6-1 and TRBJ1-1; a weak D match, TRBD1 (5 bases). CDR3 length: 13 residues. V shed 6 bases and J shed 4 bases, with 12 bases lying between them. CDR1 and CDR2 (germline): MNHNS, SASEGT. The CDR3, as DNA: TGTGCCAGCAGGCCGGCGGGGACCACTGAAGCTTTCTTT. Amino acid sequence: CASRPAGTTEAFF.

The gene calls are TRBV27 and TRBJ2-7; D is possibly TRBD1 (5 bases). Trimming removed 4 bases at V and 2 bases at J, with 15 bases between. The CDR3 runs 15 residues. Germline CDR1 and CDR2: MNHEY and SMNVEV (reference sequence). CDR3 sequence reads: CASSWSAGRAYEQYF. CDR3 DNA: TGTGCCAGCAGTTGGTCGGCAGGGCGCGCCTACGAGCAGTACTTC.

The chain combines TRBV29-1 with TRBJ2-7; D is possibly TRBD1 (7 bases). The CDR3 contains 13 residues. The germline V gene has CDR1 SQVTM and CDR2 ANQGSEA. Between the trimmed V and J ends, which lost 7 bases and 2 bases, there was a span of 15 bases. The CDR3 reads CSAAGQTTYEQYF. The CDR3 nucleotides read TGCAGCGCGGCGGGACAGACAACCTACGAGCAGTACTTC.

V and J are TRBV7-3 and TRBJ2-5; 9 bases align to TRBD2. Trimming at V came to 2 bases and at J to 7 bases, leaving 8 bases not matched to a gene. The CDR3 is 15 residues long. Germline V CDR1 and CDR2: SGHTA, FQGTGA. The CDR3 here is CASSLWEREDGTQYF. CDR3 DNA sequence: TGTGCCAGCAGCTTATGGGAGCGGGAGGATGGGACCCAGTACTTC.

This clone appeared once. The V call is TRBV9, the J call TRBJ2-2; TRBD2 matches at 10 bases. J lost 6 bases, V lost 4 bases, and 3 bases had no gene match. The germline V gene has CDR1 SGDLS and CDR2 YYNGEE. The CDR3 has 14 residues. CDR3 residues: CASSPSGSPGELFF. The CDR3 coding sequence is TGTGCCAGCAGCCCTAGCGGGAGCCCCGGGGAGCTGTTTTTT.

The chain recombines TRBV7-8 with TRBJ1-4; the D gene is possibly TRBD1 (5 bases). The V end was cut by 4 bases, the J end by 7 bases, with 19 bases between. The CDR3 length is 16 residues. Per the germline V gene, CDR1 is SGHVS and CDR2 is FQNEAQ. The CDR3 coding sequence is TGTGCCAGCAGCTCATGGACATCTTCGGAGGGTGAAAAACTGTTTTTT. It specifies CASSSWTSSEGEKLFF.

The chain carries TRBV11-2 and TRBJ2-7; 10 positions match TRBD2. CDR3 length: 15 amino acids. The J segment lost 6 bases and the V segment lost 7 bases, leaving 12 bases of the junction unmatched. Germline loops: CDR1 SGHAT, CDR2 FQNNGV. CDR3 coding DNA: TGTGCCAGCACCGAAAGCCCGGGACTAGCGAGCGAGCAGTACTTC. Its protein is CASTESPGLASEQYF.

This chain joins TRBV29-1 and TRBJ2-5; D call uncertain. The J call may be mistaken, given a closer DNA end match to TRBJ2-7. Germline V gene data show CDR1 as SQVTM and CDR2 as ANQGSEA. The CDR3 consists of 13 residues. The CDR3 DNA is TGCAGCGTTGAAGAGGGTCAGCCCTACGAGCAGTACTTC. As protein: CSVEEGQPYEQYF.

In DNA, the CDR3 is TGTGCCAGCAGGGTGGCAGGGAGGGGATCCTACGAGCAGTACTTC. Its translation is CASRVAGRGSYEQYF. The chain links TRBV27 to TRBJ2-7; the match to TRBD2 covers 7 bases. V lost 6 bases and J lost 1; bases outside the gene matches: 9. The CDR3 is 15 residues long. Per germline, CDR1 MNHEY and CDR2 SMNVEV (reference sequence).

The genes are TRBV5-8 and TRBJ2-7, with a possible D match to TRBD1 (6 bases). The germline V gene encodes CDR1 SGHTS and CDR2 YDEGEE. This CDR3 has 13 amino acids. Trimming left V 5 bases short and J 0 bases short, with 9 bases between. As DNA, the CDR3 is TGTGCCAGCAGGCAGACAGGCTCCTACGAGCAGTACTTC. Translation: CASRQTGSYEQYF.

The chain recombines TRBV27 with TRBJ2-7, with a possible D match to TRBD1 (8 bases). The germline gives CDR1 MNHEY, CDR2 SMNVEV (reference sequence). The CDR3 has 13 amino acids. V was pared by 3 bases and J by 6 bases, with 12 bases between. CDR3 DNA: TGTGCCAGCAGTTTGCGGGGGACAGGCGAGCAGTACTTC. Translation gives CASSLRGTGEQYF.

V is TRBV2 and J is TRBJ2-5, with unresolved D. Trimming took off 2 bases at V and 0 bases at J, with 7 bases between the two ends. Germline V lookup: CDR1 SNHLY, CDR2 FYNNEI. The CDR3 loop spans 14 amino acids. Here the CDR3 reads CASSERRNQETQYF. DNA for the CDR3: TGTGCCAGCAGTGAACGGCGCAACCAAGAGACCCAGTACTTC.